This T cell receptor (beta chain) was sequenced in a study of identical twins. All donors were healthy, and all were Caucasian. Whole-study findings and limits: With abundant cord blood beta clonotypes, insertions were fewer; memory repertoires showed no such pattern.

A template switching step contributed a universal primer site, while unique molecular identifiers were present in the cDNA. MiXCR, applied by TCRdb to the 5' RACE reads, yields one record per CDR3 protein. This sample has roughly 1.6 million distinct CDR3 sequences, with less than 35% found just once. As regards this clonotype: The antigen remains undetermined.

V lost 4 bases and J 0 bases, leaving 13 bases between the germline ends. Germline CDR1 is SQVTM and CDR2 is ANQGSEA. The CDR3 is made up of 14 amino acids. The chain is built from TRBV29-1 and TRBJ2-7; D possibly uses TRBD1 or TRBD2 (5 bases each). The sequenced sample was cord blood. This receptor was obtained from a newborn girl in good health. As DNA, the CDR3 is TGCAGCGTTGTAGGGACCCCGAGCTCCTACGAGCAGTACTTC. Protein product: CSVVGTPSSYEQYF.